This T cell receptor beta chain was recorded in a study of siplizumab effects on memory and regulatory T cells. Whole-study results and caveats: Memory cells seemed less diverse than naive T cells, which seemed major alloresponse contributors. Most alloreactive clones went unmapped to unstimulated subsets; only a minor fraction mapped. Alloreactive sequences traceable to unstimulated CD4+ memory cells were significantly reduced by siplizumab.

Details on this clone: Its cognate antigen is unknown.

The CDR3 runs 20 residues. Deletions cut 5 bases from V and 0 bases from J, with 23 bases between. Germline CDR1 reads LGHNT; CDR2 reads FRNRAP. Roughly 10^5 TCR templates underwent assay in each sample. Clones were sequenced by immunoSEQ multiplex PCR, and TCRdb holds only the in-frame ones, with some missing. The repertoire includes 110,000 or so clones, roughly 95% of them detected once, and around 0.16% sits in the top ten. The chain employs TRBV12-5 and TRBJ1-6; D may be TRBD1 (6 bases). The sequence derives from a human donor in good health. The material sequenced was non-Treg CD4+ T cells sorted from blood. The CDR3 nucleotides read TGTGCTAGTGGTGCCTCACTAACGAGACAGGCCAGCTCCTATAATTCACCCCTCCACTTT. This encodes CASGASLTRQASSYNSPLHF.